The entry below describes one T cell receptor (beta chain). Its antigen is not known. Construction of the TCRbeta library involved unique molecular identifiers. Each CDR3 protein is one row after TCRdb ran MiXCR on the PCR reads. This sample yields roughly 490,000 distinct CDR3 sequences, of which about an eighth are seen a single time; 11% to 15% belongs to the top ten. These data originate in a study of T-cell reconstitution after alpha-beta-depleted transplantation in children. Study-wide findings and caveats: After transplant, at about two months, alpha-beta T cells were reportedly derived from several hundred expanded graft clones. The origin of high day-60 TCRbeta diversity in some patients lay in surviving recipient T cells and thymic progenitors. Once a year had passed after transplant, T-cell counts and diversity came mostly from newly produced T cells.

This CDR3 has 18 residues. The trim removed 1 base at V and 0 bases at J, leaving 8 bases unmatched. This sequence was found in a female patient younger than 10 who had a stem cell transplant for aplastic anemia, so the T cells may come from the graft donor. Sequencing used PBMCs, mostly from graft donor cells, obtained 180 days after TCRalphabeta/CD19-depleted stem cell transplant. The chain carries TRBV12-3 or TRBV12-4 and TRBJ1-5, with TRBD1 identical over 8 bases. The DNA for the CDR3 is TGTGCCAGCAGTTTAGGGACAGGGTTGACCCATAGCAATCAGCCCCAGCATTTT. Its translation: CASSLGTGLTHSNQPQHF.